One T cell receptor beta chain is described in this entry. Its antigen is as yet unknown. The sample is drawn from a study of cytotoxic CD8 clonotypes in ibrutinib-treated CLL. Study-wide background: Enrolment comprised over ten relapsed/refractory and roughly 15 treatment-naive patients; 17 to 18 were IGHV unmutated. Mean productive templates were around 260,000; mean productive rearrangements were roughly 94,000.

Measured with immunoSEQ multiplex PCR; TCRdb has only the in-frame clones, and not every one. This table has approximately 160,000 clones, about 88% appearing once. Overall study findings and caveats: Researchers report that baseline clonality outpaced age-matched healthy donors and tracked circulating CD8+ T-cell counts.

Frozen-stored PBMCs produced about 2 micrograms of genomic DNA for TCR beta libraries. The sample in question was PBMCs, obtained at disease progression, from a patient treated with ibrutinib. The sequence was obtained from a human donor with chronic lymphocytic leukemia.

Written as DNA, the CDR3 is TGTGCCAGCAGTGATGGGAGGTTGGGCGAGCAGTTCTTC. Its translation: CASSDGRLGEQFF. The V and J genes are TRBV6-1 and TRBJ2-1; D may be TRBD2 (6 bases). This CDR3 contains 13 residues. V dropped 3 bases and J dropped 10 bases, with 13 bases sitting between them. Germline CDR1 is MNHNS and CDR2 is SASEGT.